This passage covers 26 T cell receptor beta chains from one sample sequenced in a study of cytomegalovirus exposure and HLA in healthy donors. Primers: 60 Vbeta forward and 13 Jbeta reverse. Clones were sequenced by immunoSEQ multiplex PCR, and TCRdb holds only the in-frame ones, with some missing. The repertoire holds 120,000 to 150,000 clones, with just under 70% as singletons. The specimen was PBMCs. The origin of the receptors is a man aged 60 to 69 in good health and CMV-seronegative.

The V call is TRBV9, the J call TRBJ2-7; 10 nucleotides line up with TRBD1. This CDR3 region has 14 residues. Unmatched junction bases numbered 7, after V lost 5 bases and J lost 5 bases. CDR1 is SGDLS, CDR2 YYNGEE, per germline. The CDR3: CASSPWDRGNEQYF. CDR3 sequence (DNA): TGTGCCAGCAGTCCCTGGGACAGGGGCAACGAGCAGTACTTC.

In its sample, this clone was seen a few times. V gene TRBV7-9 combines with J gene TRBJ2-7, with 7 positions matching TRBD1. The junction had 3 bases not matched to a gene; V was cut back by 5 bases and J by 2 bases. Germline V gene sequence: CDR1 SEHNR, CDR2 FQNEAQ (reference sequence). The CDR3 has 13 amino acids. The CDR3 protein is CASSRTGTYEQYF. Here the CDR3 DNA reads TGTGCCAGCAGCAGGACAGGCACCTACGAGCAGTACTTC.

This clone appeared once. V usage is TRBV5-6 and J usage is TRBJ1-1; 9 nucleotides agree with TRBD1. V dropped 4 bases and J dropped 1; count of bases not matched to a gene: 5. The CDR3 has 15 amino acids. Germline CDR1 is SGHDT and CDR2 is YYEEEE. The DNA of the CDR3 is TGTGCCAGCAGCATGGAGACAGGGGGGAACACTGAAGCTTTCTTT. Its translation: CASSMETGGNTEAFF. Drawing the rest from reference TRBV5-6 and TRBJ1-1, the complete variable domain is DAGVTQSPTHLIKTRGQQVTLRCSPKSGHDTVSWYQQALGQGPQFIFQYYEEEERQRGNFPDRFSGHQFPNYSSELNVNALLLGDSALYLCASSMETGGNTEAFFGQGTRLTVV.

This clone was observed a handful of times. The chain combines TRBV14 with TRBJ2-1; weak D call: TRBD2 (5 bases). V was shortened by 1 base and J by 6 bases, with 13 bases between the two germline ends. CDR1 and CDR2 from the germline V gene are SGHDN and FVKESK. The CDR3 sequence is 15 residues long. CDR3 DNA sequence: TGTGCCAGCAGCCAAGCTAATCTAGGAGGCAATGAGCAGTTCTTC. It is translated as CASSQANLGGNEQFF.

The chain employs TRBV29-1 and TRBJ2-1, with a weak D call TRBD1 (6 bases). CDR1 and CDR2 from the germline V gene are SQVTM and ANQGSEA. V gave up 7 bases and J gave up 6 bases, with 22 bases separating them. The length of the CDR3 is 15 residues. In DNA form, the CDR3 reads TGCAGCGCCCATCGGACAGCCGGGGTAGGCAATGAGCAGTTCTTC. Its translation is CSAHRTAGVGNEQFF.

The chain links TRBV4-1 to TRBJ2-2; 12 nucleotides match TRBD2. V shed 0 bases, J shed 5 bases, and the junction held 4 bases outside the gene matches. CDR1 MGHRA and CDR2 YSYEKL come from the germline V gene. The CDR3 extends over 17 amino acids. CDR3 sequence reads: CASSQESTSGGTGELFF. CDR3 nucleotide sequence: TGCGCCAGCAGCCAAGAATCGACTAGCGGGGGTACCGGGGAGCTGTTTTTT.

The rearrangement uses TRBV9 and TRBJ1-3, with D tentatively TRBD1 (6 bases). The CDR3 spans 17 residues. V gave up 0 bases and J gave up 1 base, with 14 bases separating them. Looked up from germline, CDR1 is SGDLS and CDR2 is YYNGEE. The CDR3 coding sequence is TGTGCCAGCAGCGTAGGCCGGACAGAACCGTCTGGAAACACCATATATTTT. Protein: CASSVGRTEPSGNTIYF.

The chain recombines TRBV6-5 with TRBJ1-5, with a tentative D call TRBD1 (5 bases). Germline V CDR1 and CDR2: MNHEY, SVGAGI. The CDR3 spans 14 residues. Trimming stripped 6 bases from V and 6 bases from J, with 15 bases between. The CDR3 bases are TGTGCCAGCAGCCCCGCGGGGGTCGGTCAGCCCCAGCATTTT. Its translation: CASSPAGVGQPQHF.

The gene calls are TRBV7-2 and TRBJ2-4; the D gene is possibly TRBD2 (5 bases). This CDR3 comprises 16 residues. CDR1 is SGHTA and CDR2 is FQGNSA in the germline V gene. Between the trimmed V and J ends, which lost 1 base and 3 bases, there was a span of 13 bases. The CDR3 sequence is CASSLGASSSKNIQYF. DNA of the CDR3: TGTGCCAGCAGCTTAGGGGCTAGCTCTAGCAAAAACATTCAGTACTTC.

This sequence joins TRBV27 and TRBJ2-7, with TRBD1 identical over 9 bases. V dropped 3 bases and J dropped 5; count of bases not matched to a gene: 26. This CDR3 comprises 21 residues. Germline lookup yields CDR1 MNHEY and CDR2 SMNVEV (reference sequence). Here the CDR3 reads CASSFYIPPPGTGLRFHEQYF. DNA for the CDR3: TGTGCCAGCAGTTTTTACATCCCACCTCCGGGGACAGGGTTGAGGTTCCACGAGCAGTACTTC.

The genes are TRBV6-6 and TRBJ1-1; 7 nucleotides line up with TRBD1. Germline CDR1 reads MNHNY; CDR2 reads SVGAGI (reference sequence). With 2 bases clipped from V and 5 bases from J, the junction kept 5 bases outside the gene matches. This CDR3 spans 14 amino acids. CDR3 protein: CASSYTGEDTEAFF. DNA for the CDR3: TGTGCCAGCAGTTACACAGGGGAAGATACTGAAGCTTTCTTT.

V gene TRBV6-1 combines with J gene TRBJ2-2; the D gene is possibly TRBD2 (5 bases). From germline, CDR1 is MNHNS and CDR2 SASEGT. Trimming removed 4 bases at V and 2 bases at J, with 14 bases between. The CDR3 is 16 residues long. CDR3 sequence (DNA): TGTGCCAGCAGTGGGTCAGAGGGCGCAAACACCGGGGAGCTGTTTTTT. This sequence encodes CASSGSEGANTGELFF.

This clone appeared a single time. The chain uses TRBV9 and TRBJ1-1; D may be TRBD1 (5 bases). The germline gives CDR1 SGDLS, CDR2 YYNGEE. Trimming left V 4 bases short and J 4 bases short, with 17 bases between. This CDR3 is built from 15 residues. The CDR3 coding sequence is TGTGCCAGCAGCCCGGGGGGAGGGGATTCCACTGAAGCTTTCTTT. It is translated as CASSPGGGDSTEAFF.

This chain joins TRBV7-8 and TRBJ2-5; 10 nucleotides agree with TRBD1. Germline V CDR1 and CDR2: SGHVS, FQNEAQ. Trimming removed 5 bases from V and 5 bases from J; junction bases left unmatched: 8. The CDR3 extends over 15 amino acids. CDR3 bases: TGTGCCAGCAGCCTCCGGGACAGGGGTAGGGAGACCCAGTACTTC. It specifies CASSLRDRGRETQYF.

The chain carries TRBV7-8 and TRBJ2-5; 10 bases are shared with TRBD1. There are 14 residues in the CDR3. In germline, CDR1 is SGHVS, CDR2 FQNEAQ. With V trimmed by 6 bases and J by 5 bases, 6 bases remained unmatched. The CDR3 region is CASSPGGQGETQYF. In nucleotides, the CDR3 is TGTGCCAGCAGTCCAGGGGGACAGGGGGAGACCCAGTACTTC.

V usage is TRBV29-1 and J usage is TRBJ2-2; maybe TRBD1 (6 bases). The CDR3 sequence is 14 residues long. Germline V gives CDR1 SQVTM, CDR2 ANQGSEA. Deletions cut 3 bases from V and 4 bases from J, with 12 bases between. The CDR3 nucleotides read TGCAGCGTTGACAGGGGTGGTCTCACCGGGGAGCTGTTTTTT. As protein: CSVDRGGLTGELFF.

This clone has only a few counts. V and J are TRBV5-6 and TRBJ1-3; D is unresolved. V was cut by 0 bases and J by 4 bases, with 17 bases left in between. The germline V gene has CDR1 SGHDT and CDR2 YYEEEE. The CDR3 sequence is 17 residues long. As DNA, the CDR3 is TGTGCCAGCAGCTTGGTGCCAGGCTCTTCGGGAGGAAACACCATATATTTT. This codes for CASSLVPGSSGGNTIYF.

The chain joins TRBV9 to TRBJ2-1; D is unclear. In germline, CDR1 is SGDLS, CDR2 YYNGEE. The V and J ends lost 0 bases and 0 bases respectively, with 7 bases between them. There are 15 residues in the CDR3. CDR3 DNA: TGTGCCAGCAGCGTAGGTCTCAGCTCCTACAATGAGCAGTTCTTC. The encoded protein is CASSVGLSSYNEQFF.

A few counts support this clone. The chain recombines TRBV28 with TRBJ1-4, with 7 bases aligning to TRBD1. In germline, CDR1 is MDHEN, CDR2 SYDVKM. V shed 3 bases and J 6 bases; nucleotides not matched to a gene: 4. The CDR3 is 14 residues long. The CDR3 coding sequence is TGTGCCAGCAGTTTTGGGGACAGCTATGAAAAACTGTTTTTT. Amino acid sequence: CASSFGDSYEKLFF.

The V gene is TRBV30, the J gene TRBJ1-6; D gene unclear. This CDR3 is 11 amino acids long. The V end was cut by 4 bases, the J end by 8 bases, with 6 bases between. The germline gives CDR1 GTSNPN, CDR2 SVGIG (reference sequence). The CDR3 reads CAWTRDSPLHF. The CDR3 nucleotides read TGTGCCTGGACCCGAGATTCACCCCTCCACTTT.

The chain couples TRBV6-4 to TRBJ1-1, with 10 bases aligning to TRBD1. Trimming took 0 bases from V and 3 from J; bases not matched to a gene: 1. This CDR3 has 15 amino acids. Per germline, CDR1 MRHNA and CDR2 SNTAGT. CDR3 DNA sequence: TGTGCCAGCAGTGACTCCGGGACAGGGGACACTGAAGCTTTCTTT. It translates to CASSDSGTGDTEAFF.

The rearrangement uses TRBV2 and TRBJ1-5; 9 bases line up with TRBD1. The germline CDR1 and CDR2 sequences are SNHLY and FYNNEI. This CDR3 spans 16 amino acids. The V segment lost 6 bases and the J segment 2 bases; nucleotides outside the gene matches: 8. Here the CDR3 reads CASSGTGNRGNQPQHF. CDR3 in DNA: TGTGCCAGCAGCGGGACAGGGAACAGGGGCAATCAGCCCCAGCATTTT. The variable domain in full, completed from reference TRBV2 and TRBJ1-5, reads EPEVTQTPSHQVTQMGQEVILRCVPISNHLYFYWYRQILGQKVEFLVSFYNNEISEKSEIFDDQFSVERPDGSNFTLKIRSTKLEDSAMYFCASSGTGNRGNQPQHFGDGTRLSIL.

This chain links TRBV19 with TRBJ1-6; TRBD1 aligns across 11 bases. V lost 3 bases and J lost 9; bases outside the gene matches: 13. This CDR3 is built from 18 residues. Germline loops: CDR1 LNHDA, CDR2 SQIVND (reference sequence). The CDR3 DNA reads as TGTGCCAGTAGTATTTCATTTAGGACAGGGGGCGCGACTTCACCCCTCCACTTT. This translates into CASSISFRTGGATSPLHF.

The V and J genes are TRBV6-5 and TRBJ2-5, with 7 bases aligning to TRBD1. From germline, CDR1 is MNHEY and CDR2 SVGAGI. Trimming took 1 base from V and 1 from J; bases not matched to a gene: 3. CDR3 length: 15 residues. The CDR3 here is CASSYWTGAQETQYF. The CDR3 coding sequence is TGTGCCAGCAGTTACTGGACAGGAGCCCAAGAGACCCAGTACTTC.

The V call is TRBV7-8, the J call TRBJ1-1; D is ambiguous. With 1 base removed from V and 1 base from J, the gap between germline ends came to 10 bases. The CDR3 contains 15 residues. In germline, CDR1 is SGHVS, CDR2 FQNEAQ. CDR3 sequence reads: CASSLEPGRNTEAFF. DNA for the CDR3: TGTGCCAGCAGCTTAGAGCCAGGCCGGAACACTGAAGCTTTCTTT. Supplemented by reference TRBV7-8 and TRBJ1-1, the full variable domain reads GAGVSQSPRYKVAKRGQDVALRCDPISGHVSLFWYQQALGQGPEFLTYFQNEAQLDKSGLPSDRFFAERPEGSVSTLKIQRTQQEDSAVYLCASSLEPGRNTEAFFGQGTRLTVV.

This clone appeared a single time. J is TRBJ2-3 and V is TRBV4-3; TRBD2 agrees at 8 bases. The V segment lost 4 bases and the J segment 2 bases; nucleotides outside the gene matches: 5. Germline V CDR1 and CDR2: LGHNA, YSLEER. This CDR3 region has 15 residues. The CDR3 DNA reads TGCGCCAGCAGCCCTCATAGCGGGATCACAGATACGCAGTATTTT. This encodes CASSPHSGITDTQYF.